The next 32 T cell receptor beta chains were all read from a single sample in a study of blood T cell repertoires in COVID-19. Assay: immunoSEQ multiplex PCR; the TCRdb copy retains only in-frame clones and omits some. The data contain about 40,000 clones, 86% of them singletons. The material sequenced was peripheral blood. The receptors were gathered from a man in his fifties in a cohort sampled during active COVID-19.

CDR3 DNA sequence: TGCGCCAGCAGACGGGACAGGGGTAGGGGAGAGACCCAGTACTTC. The encoded protein is CASRRDRGRGETQYF. V is TRBV5-1 and J is TRBJ2-5; 10 bases are shared with TRBD1. Germline CDR1 is SGHRS and CDR2 is YFSETQ. CDR3 length equals 15 residues. The V segment lost 5 bases and the J segment 4 bases; nucleotides outside the gene matches: 8.

This clone appeared a single time. At one boundary the junction diverges from the germline segment, which might be a read error. The V call is TRBV3-1 (or the pseudogene TRBV3-2), the J call TRBJ2-7; a possible D gene is TRBD1 (5 bases). The CDR3 totals 12 residues. In germline, CDR1 is LGHDT, CDR2 YNNKEL (reference sequence). The CDR3 is CASSQEGDSTGF. The CDR3 nucleotides are TGTGCCAGCAGCCAAGAAGGGGATTCTACGGGCTTC.

This clone has just a few counts. This sample also contains other DNA sequences that code for the same CDR3. V gene TRBV15 combines with J gene TRBJ2-3, with a possible D match to TRBD2 (7 bases). Germline V gene data show CDR1 as LNHNV and CDR2 as YYDKDF (reference sequence). The V gene lost 0 bases and the J gene lost 5 bases, with 12 bases spanning the gap. CDR3 length: 15 amino acids. In DNA form, the CDR3 reads TGTGCCACCAGCAGAGATAGGGGGGGAATAGATACGCAGTATTTT. Translated: CATSRDRGGIDTQYF.

V and J are TRBV10-1 and TRBJ2-7; a possible D gene is TRBD2 (6 bases). The CDR3 covers 16 residues. Trimming stripped 5 bases from V and 4 bases from J, with 21 bases between. Germline CDR1 and CDR2: WNHNN and SYGVQD (reference sequence). DNA for the CDR3: TGCGCCAGCAGTCCACCGCGGGCGCGGGAACAATACGAGCAGTACGTC. Translating gives CASSPPRAREQYEQYV.

This chain links TRBV9 with TRBJ2-2; a possible D gene is TRBD1 (5 bases). The germline V gene has CDR1 SGDLS and CDR2 YYNGEE. The CDR3 has 13 amino acids. V was pared by 6 bases and J by 0 bases, with 6 bases between. In DNA form, the CDR3 reads TGTGCCAGCACAGGGACGAACACCGGGGAGCTGTTTTTT. Encoded protein: CASTGTNTGELFF.

The rearrangement joins TRBV27 to TRBJ2-5, with D perhaps TRBD2 (6 bases). V was cut by 4 bases and J by 2 bases, with 8 bases left in between. Per germline, CDR1 MNHEY and CDR2 SMNVEV (reference sequence). The CDR3 length is 13 residues. The CDR3 nucleotides read TGTGCCAGCAGTTACGGGACTCAAGAGACCCAGTACTTC. This translates into CASSYGTQETQYF.

This rearrangement joins TRBV12-2 to TRBJ2-7; TRBD1, as called in the table, went unchecked against the DNA. TRBV12-2 is a listed pseudogene. This CDR3 has 17 amino acids. The CDR3 reads CASRLAPGTGGSYEQYF. The CDR3, as DNA: TGTGCAAGTCGCTTAGCCCCCGGGACAGGTGGATCCTACGAGCAGTACTTC.

V is TRBV19 and J is TRBJ1-2; maybe TRBD1 (5 bases). In germline, CDR1 is LNHDA, CDR2 SQIVND (reference sequence). CDR3 length equals 13 residues. Trimming took off 6 bases at V and 8 bases at J, with 16 bases between the two ends. As DNA, the CDR3 is TGTGCCAGTAGAGATATGGGGCGGGGAGGCTACACCTTC. Translation: CASRDMGRGGYTF.

The chain combines TRBV14 with TRBJ2-3, with a weak D call TRBD1 (6 bases). Deletions cut 1 base from V and 0 bases from J, with 14 bases between. The length of the CDR3 is 17 residues. Germline V gives CDR1 SGHDN, CDR2 FVKESK. The CDR3 here is CASSQGDKPTSTDTQYF. CDR3 in DNA: TGTGCCAGCAGCCAAGGGGACAAACCAACTAGCACAGATACGCAGTATTTT.

This rearrangement joins TRBV4-1 to TRBJ1-4; D is ambiguous. CDR1 and CDR2 from the germline V gene are MGHRA and YSYEKL. The CDR3 runs to 17 residues. V dropped 4 bases and J dropped 0 bases, with 15 bases sitting between them. CDR3 bases: TGCGCCAGCAGCCCAGAAGTTACGGGAGCAACTAATGAAAAACTGTTTTTT. Amino acid sequence: CASSPEVTGATNEKLFF.

CDR3 amino acids: CASSPGQVDSNSPLHF. The CDR3 nucleotides read TGCGCCAGCAGTCCGGGACAAGTAGATTCCAATTCACCCCTCCACTTT. The chain uses TRBV4-1 and TRBJ1-6; maybe TRBD1 (6 bases). Germline CDR1 and CDR2: MGHRA and YSYEKL. The V end was cut by 6 bases, the J end by 7 bases, with 19 bases between. The length of the CDR3 is 16 residues.

This chain links TRBV7-9 with TRBJ2-1, with TRBD2 as a possible D gene (5 bases). Trimming pared 2 bases from V and 6 bases from J, leaving 8 bases between. The CDR3 has 13 residues. Germline CDR1 is SEHNR and CDR2 is FQNEAQ (reference sequence). CDR3: CASSLRAANEQFF. In nucleotides, the CDR3 is TGTGCCAGCAGCTTACGAGCGGCCAATGAGCAGTTCTTC.

The rearrangement uses TRBV4-2 and TRBJ1-1; TRBD1 is a possible D gene (5 bases). Germline V gene sequence: CDR1 LGHNA, CDR2 YNFKEQ. There are 15 residues in the CDR3. Deletions cut 1 base from V and 0 bases from J, with 9 bases between. The CDR3 is CASSQGRAMNTEAFF. CDR3 DNA sequence: TGTGCCAGCAGCCAAGGCAGGGCCATGAACACTGAAGCTTTCTTT.

The rearrangement uses TRBV24-1 and TRBJ2-2; D is undetermined. Deletions cut 0 bases from V and 5 bases from J, with 3 bases between. In germline, CDR1 is KGHDR, CDR2 SFDVKD. The CDR3 is 13 residues long. The CDR3 spells CATSDLLTGELFF. The CDR3 DNA is TGTGCCACCAGTGATTTGCTTACCGGGGAGCTGTTTTTT.

This chain joins TRBV7-8 and TRBJ1-3; D unclear. Between the trimmed V and J ends, which lost 5 bases and 3 bases, there was a span of 23 bases. The CDR3 is made up of 18 amino acids. CDR1 is SGHVS and CDR2 is FQNEAQ in the germline V gene. Written as DNA, the CDR3 is TGTGCCAGCAGCCCGGGGAGCAACAGATACTTTATTGGAAACACCATATATTTT. Amino acid sequence: CASSPGSNRYFIGNTIYF.

The chain is built from TRBV9 and TRBJ2-1, with a weak D call TRBD2 (6 bases). This CDR3 has 15 amino acids. CDR1 and CDR2 (germline): SGDLS, YYNGEE. Trimming took off 0 bases at V and 2 bases at J, with 9 bases between the two ends. The CDR3 spells CASSVDGGAYNEQFF. CDR3 sequence (DNA): TGTGCCAGCAGCGTAGACGGCGGGGCCTACAATGAGCAGTTCTTC. Combining the CDR3 with reference TRBV9 and TRBJ2-1 gives the whole variable domain DSGVTQTPKHLITATGQRVTLRCSPRSGDLSVYWYQQSLDQGLQFLIQYYNGEERAKGNILERFSAQQFPDLHSELNLSSLELGDSALYFCASSVDGGAYNEQFFGPGTRLTVL.

The V call is TRBV20-1, the J call TRBJ2-1, with D possibly TRBD1 on 5 matching bases. The germline V gene has CDR1 DFQATT and CDR2 SNEGSKA (reference sequence). This CDR3 comprises 11 residues. The V end lost 6 bases, the J end lost 7 bases, and 10 bases lay between the germline ends. CDR3 residues: CSARGRNEQFF. Here the CDR3 DNA reads TGCAGTGCAAGGGGTAGAAATGAGCAGTTCTTC.

The gene calls are TRBV19 and TRBJ1-3; the D gene is possibly TRBD1 (5 bases). Trimming removed 3 bases from V and 1 base from J, with 7 bases in between. Germline V gene lookup returns CDR1 LNHDA and CDR2 SQIVND (reference sequence). This CDR3 comprises 14 residues. CDR3 bases: TGTGCCAGTAGTATCAGGGATTCTGGAAACACCATATATTTT. Translating gives CASSIRDSGNTIYF.

The J gene is TRBJ2-1, the V gene TRBV13; unclear D gene. CDR1 and CDR2 from the germline V gene are PRHDT and FYEKMQ (reference sequence). The CDR3 consists of 14 residues. The V and J ends lost 6 bases and 3 bases respectively, with 12 bases between them. CDR3 residues: CASRQERNYNEQFF. The DNA for the CDR3 is TGTGCCAGCAGACAAGAGCGTAACTACAATGAGCAGTTCTTC.

CDR3 protein: CASSVGANSPLHF. The CDR3 DNA follows: TGTGCCAGCAGCGTAGGGGCAAATTCACCCCTCCACTTT. This chain joins TRBV9 and TRBJ1-6; the D is unclear. The CDR3 is 13 amino acids. Germline V gives CDR1 SGDLS, CDR2 YYNGEE. V lost 0 bases, J lost 7 bases, and 5 bases lay in between. Variable domain in full (rest from reference TRBV9 and TRBJ1-6): DSGVTQTPKHLITATGQRVTLRCSPRSGDLSVYWYQQSLDQGLQFLIQYYNGEERAKGNILERFSAQQFPDLHSELNLSSLELGDSALYFCASSVGANSPLHFGNGTRLTVT.

This clone has a single count. This sequence joins TRBV19 and TRBJ1-3; D gene ambiguous. V was shortened by 4 bases and J by 4 bases, with 11 bases between the two germline ends. The CDR3 contains 14 residues. The germline V gene has CDR1 LNHDA and CDR2 SQIVND (reference sequence). The CDR3 here is CASSRQLSGNTIYF. CDR3 bases: TGTGCCAGTAGTAGGCAGTTATCAGGAAACACCATATATTTT.

V usage is TRBV11-2 and J usage is TRBJ2-7; TRBD2 aligns across 12 bases. The V gene end was trimmed by 1 base and the J gene end by 7 bases; junction bases not matched to a gene: 5. The CDR3 loop spans 15 amino acids. Germline loops: CDR1 SGHAT, CDR2 FQNNGV. CDR3 residues: CASSLVRLAGDEQYF. The DNA for the CDR3 is TGTGCCAGCAGCTTAGTGCGACTAGCGGGGGATGAGCAGTACTTC.

The chain is built from TRBV5-5 and TRBJ1-6; 7 bases fit TRBD1. The V gene end was trimmed by 2 bases and the J gene end by 5 bases; junction bases not matched to a gene: 7. Germline V gene sequence: CDR1 SGHKS, CDR2 YYEKEE (reference sequence). CDR3 length equals 16 residues. The CDR3 loop reads CASSLPGTADNSPLHF. In DNA, the CDR3 is TGTGCCAGCAGCTTACCCGGGACAGCGGATAATTCACCCCTCCACTTT.

The chain combines TRBV7-9 with TRBJ1-1; TRBD1 matches at 9 bases. Trimming at V came to 7 bases and at J to 6 bases, leaving 6 bases not matched to a gene. The CDR3 covers 13 residues. The germline gives CDR1 SEHNR, CDR2 FQNEAQ (reference sequence). CDR3 in DNA: TGTGCCAGCAACCCCCGGGACAGGGCTGAAGCTTTCTTT. It specifies CASNPRDRAEAFF. Full variable domain (remainder filled in from reference TRBV7-9 and TRBJ1-1): DTGVSQNPRHKITKRGQNVTFRCDPISEHNRLYWYRQTLGQGPEFLTYFQNEAQLEKSRLLSDRFSAERPKGSFSTLEIQRTEQGDSAMYLCASNPRDRAEAFFGQGTRLTVV.

The chain uses TRBV7-8 and TRBJ2-7; 9 nucleotides line up with TRBD1. The CDR3 has 17 residues. V lost 4 bases and J lost 4; bases outside the gene matches: 14. Germline V gene sequence: CDR1 SGHVS, CDR2 FQNEAQ. CDR3: CASSSNRDRAKGYEQYF. CDR3 bases: TGTGCCAGCAGCTCCAACCGGGACAGGGCTAAGGGATACGAGCAGTACTTC. The whole variable domain, filled in from reference TRBV7-8 and TRBJ2-7, reads GAGVSQSPRYKVAKRGQDVALRCDPISGHVSLFWYQQALGQGPEFLTYFQNEAQLDKSGLPSDRFFAERPEGSVSTLKIQRTQQEDSAVYLCASSSNRDRAKGYEQYFGPGTRLTVT.

The rearrangement uses TRBV19 and TRBJ2-3; 8 nucleotides agree with TRBD1. Looked up from germline, CDR1 is LNHDA and CDR2 is SQIVND (reference sequence). The CDR3 extends over 14 amino acids. J gave up 2 bases and V 6 bases, and 4 bases lay outside the gene matches. CDR3 region: CASSAGGVTDTQYF. In DNA form, the CDR3 reads TGTGCCAGTAGCGCAGGGGGCGTCACAGATACGCAGTATTTT.

The V call is TRBV7-6, the J call TRBJ2-7, with 11 positions matching TRBD2. CDR3 length equals 16 residues. Germline CDR1 and CDR2: SGHVS and FNYEAQ. V was clipped by 5 bases and J by 3 bases; unmatched bases: 9. CDR3 nucleotides: TGTGCCAGCAGCCCAGGGGTGGGACTAGCGGACTACGAGCAGTACGTC. Residues: CASSPGVGLADYEQYV.

The rearrangement uses TRBV7-9 and TRBJ1-5; TRBD1 matches 8 bases. V shed 4 bases, J shed 5 bases, and the junction held 1 base outside the gene matches. CDR1 and CDR2 from the germline V gene are SEHNR and FQNEAQ (reference sequence). The CDR3 runs 13 residues. The CDR3: CASSSTGDQPQHF. The CDR3, as DNA: TGTGCCAGCAGCTCGACAGGGGATCAGCCCCAGCATTTT.

This clone showed up just once. V is TRBV4-3 and J is TRBJ1-6; 9 bases fit TRBD1. The CDR3 totals 15 residues. CDR1 and CDR2 from the germline V gene are LGHNA and YSLEER. With 3 bases clipped from V and 7 bases from J, the junction kept 4 bases outside the gene matches. The CDR3 DNA reads as TGCGCCAGCAGCCAGGACAGGGGATTGAATTCACCCCTCCACTTT. Encoded protein: CASSQDRGLNSPLHF.

This clone appeared a single time. The J gene is TRBJ2-2, the V gene TRBV5-4; 13 bases agree with TRBD2. This CDR3 region has 17 residues. CDR1 is SGHNT and CDR2 is YYREEE in the germline V gene (reference sequence). V shed 4 bases, J shed 6 bases, and the junction held 9 bases outside the gene matches. CDR3 nucleotide sequence: TGTGCCAGCAGCCCTGAACTAGCGGGGGGGCCCGCCGGGGAGCTGTTTTTT. Translated: CASSPELAGGPAGELFF.

The chain links TRBV4-1 to TRBJ2-7, with D possibly matching TRBD2 (6 bases). Germline V gene lookup returns CDR1 MGHRA and CDR2 YSYEKL. Trimming took 1 base from V and 0 from J, leaving 10 bases between them. The CDR3 extends over 15 amino acids. DNA for the CDR3: TGCGCCAGCAGCCAAGTAGCGGCTAGCTCCTACGAGCAGTACTTC. Protein sequence: CASSQVAASSYEQYF.

V usage is TRBV7-8 and J usage is TRBJ2-7, with a weak D call TRBD1 (6 bases). Germline values: CDR1 SGHVS, CDR2 FQNEAQ. The CDR3 totals 17 residues. V lost 1 base to trimming and J lost 3 bases, with 19 bases between them. The CDR3 protein is CASSLGVDRDTLYEQYF. CDR3 bases: TGTGCCAGCAGCTTAGGAGTAGACCGGGACACCCTCTACGAGCAGTACTTC.